This T cell receptor (beta chain) stems from a study of shared T cell receptors in the human thymus. Repertoires were generated with immunoSEQ multiplex PCR, while TCRdb's copy carries only in-frame clones and drops some. Of approximately 660,000 clones in the sample, roughly 88% are singletons; the top ten hold 0.008% to 0.011%. Germline CDR1 and CDR2: SGHRS and YFSETQ. The J segment lost 2 bases and the V segment lost 2 bases, leaving 1 base of the junction unmatched. There are 13 residues in the CDR3. Comments on this clone: The same CDR3 is also encoded by other DNA sequences in this sample.

The same specimen was also included in a second study, on human thymus T cells. Per that study: Thymus was obtained from resections taken during corrective heart surgery. Related research found strongly overlapping thymic repertoires in unrelated individuals.

The sequenced material came from thymocytes. The chain couples TRBV5-1 to TRBJ2-7; 7 nucleotides agree with TRBD2. This receptor was identified in a boy younger than two with a congenital heart defect. CDR3 loop: CASSLGRAYEQYF. The DNA of the CDR3 is TGCGCCAGCAGCTTAGGGAGGGCCTACGAGCAGTACTTC.